This TCR gamma chain is from a study of Vγ9Vδ2 T cells in congenital toxoplasmosis (dated by TCRdb to about 2021). Looking at the study overall: Congenital toxoplasmosis was diagnosed using IgG, IgM and IgA serology, Western blot and an in-house interferon-gamma release assay. The study compared gamma and delta chain CDR3 repertoires of sorted blood gammadelta T cells between congenitally T. gondii-infected and uninfected infants. Repertoires were sequenced from infants at 2 months after birth and at 1 year of age. TCR sequencing was performed on 5 or 6 infected and roughly 9 uninfected infants at 2 months and on 3 infected and 4 uninfected infants at 1 year.

The CDR3 contains 11 residues, cysteine and phenylalanine counted. Of the read, only the CDR3 DNA is kept; its 33 bases are in frame from base 1. Looking up the germline V gene (reference sequence) yields CDR1 VTNTFY and CDR2 YDVSTARD. Mothers of both infected and uninfected infants received the same treatment, using spiramycin and/or pyrimethamine plus sulfadiazine plus folinic acid. Every infant, whether infected or uninfected, was delivered at term after more than 37 weeks of gestation. Approximately 900 uL of blood was processed into PBMCs by Lymphoprep gradient centrifugation, then cryopreserved in liquid nitrogen and shipped to Belgium. After thawing, PBMCs were labeled with Zombie NIR viability dye and stained with CD3, TCR gammadelta, Vgamma9 and Vdelta2 antibodies. Sorting of CD3+ TCRgammadelta+ T cells was performed on a FACSAria III, reaching a mean purity of around 98%. For each sample, the RNeasy Micro Kit was used to isolate RNA from some 9,000 sorted gammadelta T cells. The study infants had mothers who were enrolled with primary T. gondii infection during pregnancy. Peripheral blood was collected from the infants at an outpatient microbiology and virology center in Pavia, Italy.

Points the paper makes about the study in general: Both infected and uninfected infants showed high prevalence of a public TRGV9 clonotype. Among roughly 2-month-old infants, germline-encoded fetal-type TRDV2 CDR3 sequences seemed to show up more often in infected than in uninfected infants, which suggests an in utero expansion footprint. At 1 year of age, repertoire differences between infected and uninfected infants were less clear than at 2 months. Compared with uninfected infants, infected infants at 2 months appeared to have fewer N additions in their TRGV9 and TRDV2 CDR3s, and this was especially true for TRDV2-TRDJ1 sequences. Two months was the earliest age with enough suitable sample material for TCR repertoire analysis, so newborn repertoires were not sequenced.

cDNA was made by template-switch reverse transcription with TRGC- and TRDC-specific primers in one tube, using SuperScript II. The TRGC primer was designed so that it binds both the TRGC1 and the TRGC2 constant genes. The KAPA Real-Time Library Amplification Kit was used to amplify TRG and TRD, and AMPure XP beads were used for purification between steps. Illumina sequencing adapters were added by index PCR using the Nextera XT Index Kit. Sequencing of TRG and TRD amplicons was performed on an Illumina MiSeq with the V2 300 kit, and 150 bp paired-end reads were generated. Processing in the source paper ran as follows. Before any further analysis, FastQC version 0.11.8 was used to check read quality. Reads were aligned to GenBank TRG or TRD reference genes, and CDR3 sequences were built with MiXCR version 3.0.3. Default MiXCR settings were used with one exception: TRDD gene segments were assembled from 3 consecutive nucleotides instead of 5. N additions, CDR3 length, J segment length and clonotype sharing between samples were calculated with VDJtools version 1.2.1. CDR3 sequences that were out of frame or contained stop codons were left out of the analysis. The overlap of infant repertoires with previously published Vgamma9Vdelta2 repertoires from fetal, cord blood and adult blood was compared. TCRdb reprocessed the public data with the CATT caller; entries with the same nucleotide sequence were combined afterwards. Here the V and J calls rest on TCRdb's processing, not on the authors' analysis. The sample table lists about 180 gamma-chain clones, around 6% of them with a count of one. The ten most abundant clones make up about 59% of the sample.

This clone was seen more than once but under ten times. The antigen it recognizes is unknown. The amino acid sequence in TCRdb belongs to a much larger clone and departs from this DNA's translation at residue 3, likely a sequencing read error; the sequence shown is translated from the DNA. Sequencing was performed on gamma-delta T cells from blood. Recombination linked TRGV3 to TRGJ1 or TRGJ2. The origin of this receptor is a child under 10 years old born to a mother with Toxoplasma gondii infection during pregnancy, either congenitally infected or uninfected (not recorded which). This receptor carries the CDR3 CASWSPNKKLF. The sequence in DNA is TGTGCCAGCTGGTCCCCTAATAAGAAACTCTTT.